The present entry profiles one T cell receptor (beta chain) with its context. V lost 4 bases to trimming and J lost 1 base, with 14 bases between them. This CDR3 has 15 amino acids. Per germline, CDR1 SGHRS and CDR2 YFSETQ. This entry belongs to a study of blood T cell repertoires in COVID-19. Authors' methods: Amplifying reference gene primers gave estimates of nucleated cell counts. Measured with immunoSEQ multiplex PCR; TCRdb has only the in-frame clones, and not every one. V and J calls plus clone size are reproduced from that table; the DNA served to infer D and trimming. This table holds around 400,000 clones, roughly nine tenths found once. Living in 24 US areas, the participants were between roughly 18 and 90 years of age. Researchers sorted participants into cohorts using their self-reported clinical history. Within the 2 weeks before study entry, each person in the exposed group met a COVID-19 case.

Sequencing input: PBMCs or T cells enriched from blood (not recorded which). This chain links TRBV5-1 with TRBJ1-1; D gene unclear. The receptor comes from a woman aged 40 to 49 who had been exposed to COVID-19. The CDR3 coding sequence is TGCGCCAGCAGCCGTAGTGGACGGGAGAACACTGAAGCTTTCTTT. Amino acid sequence: CASSRSGRENTEAFF.